Each of the 25 T cell receptor beta chains below was sequenced from the same sample in a study of blood T cell repertoires in COVID-19. TCRdb's table, derived via immunoSEQ multiplex PCR, lists solely in-frame clones and lacks some. The data contain 250,000 to 300,000 clones, around 88% of them singletons. What was sequenced was peripheral blood. Receptors originate from an elderly man with acute or convalescent COVID-19.

V gene TRBV7-9 combines with J gene TRBJ2-7; tentatively, D is TRBD2 (6 bases). CDR3 length: 16 amino acids. CDR1 is SEHNR, CDR2 FQNEAQ, per germline (reference sequence). V was trimmed by 1 base and J by 5 bases, leaving 18 bases between them. The chain's CDR3 is CASSLVFGGDLHEQYF. The CDR3 DNA reads TGTGCCAGCAGCTTAGTCTTCGGGGGTGATCTGCACGAGCAGTACTTC. Combining the CDR3 with reference TRBV7-9 and TRBJ2-7 gives the whole variable domain DTGVSQNPRHKITKRGQNVTFRCDPISEHNRLYWYRQTLGQGPEFLTYFQNEAQLEKSRLLSDRFSAERPKGSFSTLEIQRTEQGDSAMYLCASSLVFGGDLHEQYFGPGTRLTVT.

V gene TRBV30 combines with J gene TRBJ1-5, with a tentative D call TRBD1 (6 bases). The germline V and J ends were trimmed by 3 bases and 5 bases, with 14 bases remaining between them. From germline, CDR1 is GTSNPN and CDR2 SVGIG (reference sequence). The CDR3 covers 14 residues. The CDR3 sequence: CAWRGDIEDQPQHF. The CDR3 bases are TGTGCCTGGAGGGGGGACATAGAGGATCAGCCCCAGCATTTT.

This clone is a singleton in its sample. The rearrangement uses TRBV7-3 and TRBJ2-3; no clear D gene. V shed 1 base and J shed 2 bases, with 4 bases lying between them. In germline, CDR1 is SGHTA, CDR2 FQGTGA. This CDR3 region has 13 residues. The CDR3 loop is CASSLMATDTQYF. The DNA for the CDR3 is TGTGCCAGCAGCTTAATGGCCACAGATACGCAGTATTTT.

The chain uses TRBV30 and TRBJ1-4; TRBD1 matches at 7 bases. The CDR3 length is 15 residues. Germline assignment: CDR1 GTSNPN and CDR2 SVGIG (reference sequence). J was trimmed by 4 bases and V by 4 bases; bases with no gene match: 9. CDR3 protein: CAWTQARGINEKLFF. CDR3 DNA sequence: TGTGCCTGGACCCAAGCCAGGGGGATTAATGAAAAACTGTTTTTT.

The chain employs TRBV7-7 and TRBJ2-5; a weak D match, TRBD2 (6 bases). This CDR3 region has 16 residues. V gave up 1 base and J gave up 4 bases, with 16 bases separating them. Germline V gene sequence: CDR1 SSHAT, CDR2 FNYEAQ (reference sequence). CDR3 sequence (DNA): TGTGCCAGCAGCTTAGGGGCGGGAATGAGTGGAGAGACCCAGTACTTC. It is translated as CASSLGAGMSGETQYF. Filled out from reference TRBV7-7 and TRBJ2-5, the complete variable domain reads GAGVSQSPRYKVTKRGQDVTLRCDPISSHATLYWYQQALGQGPEFLTYFNYEAQPDKSGLPSDRFSAERPEGSISTLTIQRTEQRDSAMYRCASSLGAGMSGETQYFGPGTRLLVL.

The chain joins TRBV15 to TRBJ2-2, with TRBD2 matching over 9 bases. Germline trimming cut 0 bases from V and 4 bases from J; bases unmatched to any gene: 9. The CDR3 totals 18 residues. The germline V gene has CDR1 LNHNV and CDR2 YYDKDF (reference sequence). This CDR3 is CATSRDPGVAGATGELFF. The DNA of the CDR3 is TGTGCCACCAGCAGAGACCCGGGGGTAGCGGGAGCCACCGGGGAGCTGTTTTTT.

This clone has a handful of counts. The chain carries TRBV5-1 and TRBJ2-5; 10 bases agree with TRBD2. J was trimmed by 2 bases and V by 2 bases; bases with no gene match: 3. Per the germline V gene, CDR1 is SGHRS and CDR2 is YFSETQ. This CDR3 is built from 15 residues. CDR3 protein: CASSLTSGVQETQYF. In DNA form, the CDR3 reads TGCGCCAGCAGCTTAACTAGCGGGGTACAAGAGACCCAGTACTTC.

This sequence joins TRBV28 and TRBJ2-3, with D tentatively TRBD1 (5 bases). V gave up 7 bases and J gave up 0 bases, with 8 bases separating them. CDR1 and CDR2 from the germline V gene are MDHEN and SYDVKM. This CDR3 is built from 13 residues. CDR3 loop: CASNGQSTDTQYF. CDR3 DNA: TGTGCCAGCAATGGACAAAGCACAGATACGCAGTATTTT.

The rearrangement links TRBV5-1 to TRBJ1-2, with a weak D call TRBD1 (6 bases). The CDR3 has 15 amino acids. The germline V gene has CDR1 SGHRS and CDR2 YFSETQ. V was pared by 0 bases and J by 0 bases, with 9 bases between. CDR3 nucleotide sequence: TGCGCCAGCAGCTTGGTCCCAGGGGCTAACTATGGCTACACCTTC. It codes for CASSLVPGANYGYTF.

The chain joins TRBV3-1 (or the pseudogene TRBV3-2) to TRBJ1-2, with 8 nucleotides matching TRBD1. Germline V gives CDR1 LGHDT, CDR2 YNNKEL (reference sequence). The V segment lost 3 bases and the J segment 4 bases; nucleotides outside the gene matches: 10. The CDR3 is made up of 16 amino acids. The CDR3 protein is CASSHGLGTGLYGYTF. The CDR3 nucleotides read TGTGCCAGCAGCCATGGTCTTGGGACAGGCCTCTATGGCTACACCTTC.

The chain joins TRBV28 to TRBJ2-4; the D gene is possibly TRBD2 (6 bases). Germline lookup yields CDR1 MDHEN and CDR2 SYDVKM. V lost 4 bases to trimming and J lost 8 bases, with 9 bases between them. The CDR3 runs to 12 residues. In DNA, the CDR3 is TGTGCCAGCAGTTGGGGAGGCGACATTCAGTACTTC. Protein product: CASSWGGDIQYF.

The chain links TRBV4-1 to TRBJ1-5, with 7 bases fitting TRBD1. V was clipped by 3 bases and J by 8 bases; unmatched bases: 10. Germline V CDR1 and CDR2: MGHRA, YSYEKL. The CDR3 spans 15 residues. Here the CDR3 DNA reads TGCGCCAGCAGCCATGAACCAGGGGGTTCGGAGCCCCAGCATTTT. This sequence encodes CASSHEPGGSEPQHF.

V and J are TRBV19 and TRBJ1-5; the D gene is possibly TRBD1 (5 bases). With 5 bases removed from V and 4 bases from J, the gap between germline ends came to 12 bases. The CDR3 extends over 14 amino acids. Germline CDR1 reads LNHDA; CDR2 reads SQIVND (reference sequence). The CDR3 coding sequence is TGTGCCAGTAGTCTAGGCGGGGCGAATCAGCCCCAGCATTTT. This gives the protein CASSLGGANQPQHF. The full variable domain, its missing parts supplied by reference TRBV19 and TRBJ1-5, is DGGITQSPKYLFRKEGQNVTLSCEQNLNHDAMYWYRQDPGQGLRLIYYSQIVNDFQKGDIAEGYSVSREKKESFPLTVTSAQKNPTAFYLCASSLGGANQPQHFGDGTRLSIL.

The chain couples TRBV4-2 to TRBJ1-5, with D perhaps matching TRBD1 (6 bases). Trimming cost V 4 bases and J 7 bases, with 14 bases left between them. Germline-derived CDR1 and CDR2 are LGHNA and YNFKEQ. The CDR3 spans 14 residues. CDR3 in amino acids: CASSLRTAGQPQHF. The CDR3 bases are TGTGCCAGCAGCCTCCGGACAGCCGGCCAGCCCCAGCATTTT.

This chain uses TRBV6-2 or TRBV6-3 with TRBJ2-7; D call uncertain. This CDR3 is 14 amino acids long. V lost 0 bases to trimming and J lost 2 bases, with 8 bases between them. Germline-derived CDR1 and CDR2 are MNHEY and SVGEGT. CDR3 residues: CASSYSGSAYEQYF. In DNA, the CDR3 is TGTGCCAGCAGTTACTCGGGCTCGGCCTACGAGCAGTACTTC.

This chain connects TRBV4-1 to TRBJ1-2; D perhaps matches TRBD1 (5 bases). The V gene's germline CDR1 is MGHRA and CDR2 YSYEKL. The CDR3 loop spans 16 amino acids. V was cut by 0 bases and J by 6 bases, with 17 bases left in between. The CDR3 coding sequence is TGCGCCAGCAGCCAAGATTCAACGGGCAGGGTAGATGGCTACACCTTC. This gives the protein CASSQDSTGRVDGYTF.

This rearrangement joins TRBV9 to TRBJ2-4, with TRBD2 as a possible D gene (5 bases). Germline CDR1 reads SGDLS; CDR2 reads YYNGEE. The CDR3 extends over 18 amino acids. V was trimmed by 4 bases and J by 0 bases, leaving 20 bases between them. The chain's CDR3 is CASSPTSRRTIAKNIQYF. The CDR3 DNA reads TGTGCCAGCAGCCCAACCTCCCGGAGGACCATAGCCAAAAACATTCAGTACTTC.

This chain connects TRBV28 to TRBJ2-7; 8 nucleotides align to TRBD1. Looked up from germline, CDR1 is MDHEN and CDR2 is SYDVKM. This CDR3 contains 14 residues. Trimming took 6 bases from V and 4 from J; bases not matched to a gene: 8. CDR3 sequence (DNA): TGTGCCAGCAGACCGGGACAGGAGACTTACGAGCAGTACTTC. This codes for CASRPGQETYEQYF.

The table lists this clone with a few counts. The chain links TRBV3-1 (or the pseudogene TRBV3-2) to TRBJ2-7, with D tentatively TRBD1 (6 bases). Germline CDR1 is LGHDT and CDR2 is YNNKEL (reference sequence). Between the trimmed V and J ends, which lost 2 bases and 3 bases, there was a span of 17 bases. The CDR3 is made up of 16 amino acids. This chain's CDR3 is CASSQWLGTSDYEQYF. The CDR3 DNA follows: TGTGCCAGCAGCCAATGGCTAGGGACATCCGACTACGAGCAGTACTTC.

CDR3 nucleotides: TGTGCCAGCAGCCTGGCCGGGACAGGGAATGAAAAACTGTTTTTT. This codes for CASSLAGTGNEKLFF. The V and J genes are TRBV6-5 and TRBJ1-4, with 9 positions matching TRBD1. The CDR3 covers 15 residues. With 6 bases clipped from V and 5 bases from J, the junction kept 7 bases outside the gene matches. In germline, CDR1 is MNHEY, CDR2 SVGAGI.

This clone was seen more than once but under ten times. The J gene is TRBJ2-2, the V gene TRBV27; D might be TRBD2 (5 bases). Germline lookup yields CDR1 MNHEY and CDR2 SMNVEV (reference sequence). The CDR3 covers 12 residues. V shed 4 bases and J shed 10 bases, with 10 bases lying between them. CDR3 in amino acids: CASSWSGTELFF. The CDR3 DNA is TGTGCCAGCAGTTGGTCGGGAACGGAGCTGTTTTTT.

With respect to this clone: The junction does not match germline at one end; this may be a read error. The V gene is TRBV14, the J gene TRBJ2-2, with a tentative D call TRBD2 (6 bases). This CDR3 is 14 amino acids long. Germline V gene data show CDR1 as SGHDN and CDR2 as FVKESK. The CDR3 DNA reads as TGTACCAGCAGCCCCCGACTAGACTACGGGGAGCTGTTTTTT. It specifies CTSSPRLDYGELFF.

V and J are TRBV7-2 and TRBJ2-3; D is perhaps TRBD1 (5 bases). Between the trimmed V and J ends, which lost 0 bases and 1 base, there was a span of 17 bases. The CDR3 has 18 residues. Germline assignment: CDR1 SGHTA and CDR2 FQGNSA. The CDR3 DNA is TGTGCCAGCAGCTTAGCGCATGGGGTAGGGGCGGGCACAGATACGCAGTATTTT. Its translation is CASSLAHGVGAGTDTQYF.

The V and J genes are TRBV4-2 and TRBJ2-1; 9 nucleotides agree with TRBD1. From germline, CDR1 is LGHNA and CDR2 YNFKEQ. This CDR3 region has 16 residues. V dropped 4 bases and J dropped 8; count of bases not matched to a gene: 12. This chain's CDR3 is CASSPRAGTGRDEQFF. In nucleotides, the CDR3 is TGTGCCAGCAGCCCCCGGGCGGGGACAGGGAGAGATGAGCAGTTCTTC.

The V gene is TRBV19, the J gene TRBJ2-2; TRBD1 agrees at 8 bases. V lost 8 bases, J lost 2 bases, and 7 bases stayed unmatched. Germline values: CDR1 LNHDA, CDR2 SQIVND (reference sequence). The CDR3 consists of 15 residues. The CDR3, as DNA: TGTGCCAGTTCAACAGGGGGTTACAACACCGGGGAGCTGTTTTTT. Amino acid sequence: CASSTGGYNTGELFF.